This is a list of T cell receptor beta chains from one sample in a study of blood T cell repertoires in COVID-19. The method was immunoSEQ multiplex PCR; TCRdb's version includes in-frame clones alone and lacks a portion of them. This table holds 65,000 to 80,000 clones, approximately 80% found once. Sample: peripheral blood. The receptor source for this set is a man aged 50-60 years with acute or convalescent COVID-19. Each CDR3 is given with its conserved first and last residue. The order of the fields is clone size, D gene, J gene, CDR3 length, V gene, CDR3 protein, CDR3 DNA. The D gene is left open where the match is weak. Clone size appears in some rows only: once, few, many, or a class for an expanded clone.

size: .; D: .; J: TRBJ1-3; length: 16; V: TRBV7-2; CDR3: CASSLLGVLSGNTIYF; DNA: TGTGCCAGCAGCTTACTAGGCGTCCTCTCTGGAAACACCATATATTTT
size: .; D: TRBD1; J: TRBJ2-1; length: 16; V: TRBV3-1/TRBV3-2; CDR3: CASSQDPGGAYNEQFF; DNA: TGTGCCAGCAGCCAAGACCCAGGGGGCGCGTACAATGAGCAGTTCTTC
size: few; D: .; J: TRBJ1-6; length: 14; V: TRBV7-8; CDR3: CASSLADPGSPLHF; DNA: TGTGCCAGCAGCTTGGCTGATCCAGGGTCACCCCTCCACTTT
size: .; D: .; J: TRBJ1-2; length: 16; V: TRBV7-9; CDR3: CASSLGGGAANYGYTF; DNA: TGTGCCAGCAGCTTAGGCGGGGGGGCAGCTAACTATGGCTACACCTTC
size: few; D: .; J: TRBJ1-2; length: 13; V: TRBV19; CDR3: CASRGESNYGYTF; DNA: TGTGCCAGTAGAGGAGAGTCTAACTATGGCTACACCTTC
size: few; D: .; J: TRBJ2-1; length: 14; V: TRBV28; CDR3: CASSPRVGSNEQFF; DNA: TGTGCCAGCAGTCCCAGGGTCGGAAGCAATGAGCAGTTCTTC
size: .; D: .; J: TRBJ2-5; length: 16; V: TRBV4-3; CDR3: CASSQDSRGPGETQYF; DNA: TGCGCCAGCAGCCAAGATTCACGGGGTCCGGGGGAGACCCAGTACTTC
size: .; D: .; J: TRBJ2-1; length: 13; V: TRBV19; CDR3: CASSLQGRDEQFF; DNA: TGTGCCAGTAGTTTGCAGGGAAGGGATGAGCAGTTCTTC
size: .; D: TRBD1; J: TRBJ1-1; length: 13; V: TRBV7-2; CDR3: CASSLESQGEAFF; DNA: TGTGCCAGCAGCCTAGAGTCACAGGGGGAAGCTTTCTTT
size: .; D: .; J: TRBJ2-5; length: 15; V: TRBV5-8; CDR3: CASSPGQGREETQYF; DNA: TGTGCCAGCAGCCCGGGTCAGGGGAGGGAAGAGACCCAGTACTTC
size: .; D: TRBD1; J: TRBJ1-1; length: 16; V: TRBV3-1/TRBV3-2; CDR3: CASSLAQGASRAEAFF; DNA: TGTGCCAGCAGCCTAGCACAGGGGGCGAGTAGGGCTGAAGCTTTCTTT
size: .; D: TRBD2; J: TRBJ2-1; length: 14; V: TRBV6-2/TRBV6-3; CDR3: CASSPLAGVNEQFF; DNA: TGTGCCAGCAGTCCACTAGCGGGGGTCAATGAGCAGTTCTTC
size: few; D: TRBD2; J: TRBJ2-1; length: 14; V: TRBV5-1; CDR3: CASNLAGGVNEQFF; DNA: TGCGCCAGCAATTTAGCGGGAGGAGTCAATGAGCAGTTCTTC
size: .; D: TRBD2; J: TRBJ2-5; length: 15; V: TRBV6-2/TRBV6-3; CDR3: CASSPGLAGVETQYF; DNA: TGTGCCAGCAGCCCGGGACTAGCGGGAGTTGAGACCCAGTACTTC
size: few; D: TRBD1; J: TRBJ1-5; length: 15; V: TRBV30; CDR3: CAWSDKTGRSQPQHF; DNA: TGTGCCTGGAGTGATAAGACAGGGCGGTCTCAGCCCCAGCATTTT
size: .; D: TRBD1; J: TRBJ2-6; length: 17; V: TRBV20-1; CDR3: CSASIGTVTSGANVLTF; DNA: TGCAGTGCTAGTATCGGGACAGTCACCTCTGGGGCCAACGTCCTGACTTTC
size: .; D: TRBD1; J: TRBJ2-7; length: 13; V: TRBV27; CDR3: CASRETGGGEQYF; DNA: TGTGCCTCTCGGGAGACAGGGGGTGGCGAGCAGTACTTC
size: .; D: .; J: TRBJ2-3; length: 17; V: TRBV2; CDR3: CASSVTVETYSTDTQYF; DNA: TGTGCCAGCAGTGTGACGGTGGAGACTTATAGCACAGATACGCAGTATTTT
size: .; D: .; J: TRBJ2-2; length: 13; V: TRBV11-3; CDR3: CASSLVRAGELFF; DNA: TGTGCCAGCAGCTTAGTAAGAGCCGGGGAGCTGTTTTTT
size: .; D: TRBD1; J: TRBJ1-2; length: 16; V: TRBV5-1; CDR3: CASSRTTGTGTDGYTF; DNA: TGCGCCAGCAGTCGAACCACCGGGACAGGGACCGATGGCTACACCTTC
size: .; D: TRBD1; J: TRBJ2-7; length: 16; V: TRBV27; CDR3: CASSLSQGALAYEQYF; DNA: TGTGCCAGCAGTTTATCGCAGGGGGCGCTGGCCTACGAGCAGTACTTC
size: .; D: .; J: TRBJ2-7; length: 13; V: TRBV11-3; CDR3: CASSLAGAYEQYF; DNA: TGTGCCAGCAGCTTAGCAGGGGCCTACGAGCAGTACTTC
size: .; D: .; J: TRBJ1-1; length: 17; V: TRBV7-8; CDR3: CASRGLGQSLMNTEAFF; DNA: TGTGCCAGCAGGGGCCTGGGGCAGAGCCTAATGAACACTGAAGCTTTCTTT
size: .; D: TRBD1; J: TRBJ2-2; length: 13; V: TRBV7-2; CDR3: CASGQGLTGELFF; DNA: TGTGCCAGTGGACAGGGGCTCACCGGGGAGCTGTTTTTT
size: .; D: TRBD2; J: TRBJ2-3; length: 19; V: TRBV7-6; CDR3: CASSIETGTSGSLKDTQYF; DNA: TGTGCCAGCAGCATAGAAACCGGGACTAGCGGGAGTTTAAAAGATACGCAGTATTTT
size: .; D: .; J: TRBJ1-2; length: 15; V: TRBV27; CDR3: CASSPDRLANYGYTF; DNA: TGTGCCAGCAGTCCTGATCGTCTAGCTAACTATGGCTACACCTTC
size: .; D: .; J: TRBJ1-2; length: 13; V: TRBV27; CDR3: CASRPTANYGYTF; DNA: TGTGCCAGCAGACCCACTGCTAACTATGGCTACACCTTC
size: once; D: TRBD1; J: TRBJ1-2; length: 14; V: TRBV9; CDR3: CASSFQGADYGYTF; DNA: TGTGCCAGCAGCTTCCAGGGGGCGGACTATGGCTACACCTTC
size: .; D: .; J: TRBJ2-1; length: 11; V: TRBV20-1; CDR3: CSARERLEQFF; DNA: TGCAGTGCTAGAGAACGACTTGAGCAGTTCTTC
size: .; D: .; J: TRBJ1-1; length: 14; V: TRBV10-3; CDR3: CANGAGHNGAEAFF; DNA: TGTGCCAACGGAGCGGGACATAACGGGGCTGAAGCTTTCTTT
size: .; D: .; J: TRBJ1-1; length: 10; V: TRBV30; CDR3: CAWSASEAFF; DNA: TGTGCCTGGAGTGCGTCTGAAGCTTTCTTT
size: .; D: TRBD1; J: TRBJ2-7; length: 14; V: TRBV9; CDR3: CASSVGQGFYEQYF; DNA: TGTGCCAGCAGCGTAGGACAGGGGTTCTACGAGCAGTACTTC
size: .; D: .; J: TRBJ1-2; length: 15; V: TRBV15; CDR3: CATSRSGGQSYGYTF; DNA: TGTGCCACCAGCAGGTCGGGGGGGCAGTCGTATGGCTACACCTTC
size: .; D: .; J: TRBJ2-5; length: 11; V: TRBV29-1; CDR3: CSVDKGGTQYF; DNA: TGCAGCGTTGATAAGGGAGGGACCCAGTACTTC
size: once; D: .; J: TRBJ1-2; length: 16; V: TRBV2; CDR3: CASSEALRGWGYGYTF; DNA: TGTGCCAGCAGTGAAGCGCTTCGGGGATGGGGCTATGGCTACACCTTC
size: .; D: .; J: TRBJ2-2; length: 17; V: TRBV11-2; CDR3: CASSSSDRWSWTGELFF; DNA: TGTGCCAGCAGCTCGAGCGATAGGTGGAGCTGGACCGGGGAGCTGTTTTTT
size: .; D: .; J: TRBJ1-6; length: 17; V: TRBV9; CDR3: CASSSNSGGRYNSPLHF; DNA: TGTGCCAGCAGCTCAAATTCGGGGGGCCGCTATAATTCACCCCTCCACTTT
size: .; D: .; J: TRBJ1-5; length: 13; V: TRBV19; CDR3: CASRGARNQPQHF; DNA: TGTGCCAGTAGGGGGGCACGCAATCAGCCCCAGCATTTT
size: .; D: .; J: TRBJ1-1; length: 13; V: TRBV18; CDR3: CASSHGQDTEAFF; DNA: TGTGCCAGCTCACACGGTCAGGATACTGAAGCTTTCTTT
size: once; D: TRBD2; J: TRBJ2-7; length: 14; V: TRBV7-2; CDR3: CASSIKSGSSEQYF; DNA: TGTGCCAGCAGTATTAAAAGCGGGAGTAGCGAGCAGTACTTC
size: few; D: TRBD1; J: TRBJ1-5; length: 15; V: TRBV19; CDR3: CASSMDRGLYQPQHF; DNA: TGTGCCAGTAGCATGGACAGGGGGCTCTATCAGCCCCAGCATTTT
size: .; D: TRBD1; J: TRBJ2-3; length: 15; V: TRBV2; CDR3: CASRTGTGSTDTQYF; DNA: TGTGCCAGCAGAACCGGGACAGGGAGCACAGATACGCAGTATTTT